Presented here are 9 T cell receptor beta chains from one specimen sequenced in a study of T-cell reconstitution after alpha-beta-depleted transplantation in children. Unique molecular identifiers were incorporated when the TCRbeta library was constructed. TCRdb passed the PCR reads through MiXCR, listing each CDR3 protein once. In the table there are around 490,000 distinct CDR3 sequences, roughly 11% of which are singletons. The source material was PBMCs, mostly from graft donor cells, sampled 180 days after TCRalphabeta/CD19-depleted stem cell transplant. Receptor source: a female patient between 2 and 10 years old who had a stem cell transplant for aplastic anemia, so the T cells may come from the graft donor.

V is TRBV28 and J is TRBJ1-2; D unclear. This CDR3 contains 13 residues. In germline, CDR1 is MDHEN, CDR2 SYDVKM. Trimming removed 3 bases at V and 3 bases at J, with 8 bases between. The CDR3 DNA reads as TGTGCCAGCAGTTTCGAAGCAGACTATGGCTACACCTTC. This gives the protein CASSFEADYGYTF.

This clonotype occurred a few times. This sequence joins TRBV27 and TRBJ2-2; D perhaps matches TRBD1 (5 bases). There are 13 residues in the CDR3. Per the germline V gene, CDR1 is MNHEY and CDR2 is SMNVEV (reference sequence). The V end was cut by 0 bases, the J end by 6 bases, with 5 bases between. The CDR3 loop is CASSLSGPGELFF. DNA for the CDR3: TGTGCCAGCAGTTTATCGGGGCCCGGGGAGCTGTTTTTT.

The V and J genes are TRBV20-1 and TRBJ1-1; D call uncertain. In germline, CDR1 is DFQATT, CDR2 SNEGSKA (reference sequence). CDR3 length equals 13 residues. Trimming pared 3 bases from V and 4 bases from J, leaving 12 bases between. The CDR3 nucleotides read TGCAGTGCTAGGCTCGATAGTGGCACTGAAGCTTTCTTT. It specifies CSARLDSGTEAFF.

The V call is TRBV20-1, the J call TRBJ1-6; D may be TRBD1 (5 bases). Germline assignment: CDR1 DFQATT and CDR2 SNEGSKA (reference sequence). V was shortened by 0 bases and J by 9 bases, with 12 bases between the two germline ends. The CDR3 has 14 residues. The CDR3 is CSAREPGWTSPLHF. The DNA of the CDR3 is TGCAGTGCTAGAGAGCCAGGGTGGACTTCACCCCTCCACTTT.

This clonotype was seen only a few times. The rearrangement joins TRBV29-1 to TRBJ1-4; 8 bases map to TRBD1. The CDR3 is 13 amino acids. The germline CDR1 and CDR2 sequences are SQVTM and ANQGSEA. V shed 7 bases and J 5 bases; nucleotides not matched to a gene: 6. CDR3 bases: TGCAGCGCGGATAGACAGGGGAATGAAAAACTGTTTTTT. Its translation is CSADRQGNEKLFF. Full variable domain (missing parts from reference TRBV29-1 and TRBJ1-4): SAVISQKPSRDICQRGTSLTIQCQVDSQVTMMFWYRQQPGQSLTLIATANQGSEATYESGFVIDKFPISRPNLTFSTLTVSNMSPEDSSIYLCSADRQGNEKLFFGSGTQLSVL.

The chain is built from TRBV20-1 and TRBJ2-1; D not certain. Germline CDR1 DFQATT, CDR2 SNEGSKA (reference sequence). V lost 0 bases and J 5 bases, leaving 11 bases between the germline ends. The CDR3 runs to 14 residues. The CDR3 spells CSARDLSAHNEQFF. As DNA, the CDR3 is TGCAGTGCTAGAGATCTGAGCGCGCACAATGAGCAGTTCTTC.

The chain is built from TRBV19 and TRBJ2-4, with 8 nucleotides matching TRBD2. The V and J ends lost 10 bases and 2 bases, in that order; junction bases with no gene match: 10. The length of the CDR3 is 15 residues. CDR1 is LNHDA and CDR2 is SQIVND in the germline V gene (reference sequence). CDR3 nucleotide sequence: TGTGCCACCGCTGCGGGGGGCGCGACCAAAAACATTCAGTACTTC. Its translation is CATAAGGATKNIQYF.

This clonotype was counted ten times or more. The chain uses TRBV7-8 and TRBJ1-5; maybe TRBD1 (5 bases). This CDR3 is built from 14 residues. V was shortened by 4 bases and J by 0 bases, with 7 bases between the two germline ends. Germline V CDR1 and CDR2: SGHVS, FQNEAQ. The CDR3, as DNA: TGTGCCAGCAGCTGGGACGTTAGCAATCAGCCCCAGCATTTT. This codes for CASSWDVSNQPQHF.

The V call is TRBV30, the J call TRBJ1-3; D is uncertain. V lost 1 base to trimming and J lost 3 bases, with 7 bases between them. CDR1 is GTSNPN, CDR2 SVGIG, per germline (reference sequence). The CDR3 has 13 residues. The CDR3 DNA follows: TGTGCCTGGAGTGGGGTATTTGGAAACACCATATATTTT. It yields the protein CAWSGVFGNTIYF.